The next 19 T cell receptor beta chains were all read from a single sample in a study of beta chain features in type 1 diabetes (dated by TCRdb to the late 2010s). The full study reports these points: A moderate but significant shortening of TCRB CDR3 length was observed in type 1 diabetes patients in all four CD4+ subsets.

These receptors have no known antigen. Library method: the immunoSEQ multiplex PCR assay. The High Capacity cDNA Reverse Transcription Kit was used to reverse transcribe all of the isolated RNA, meaning that expressed TCRB transcripts were what got sequenced. Sourced from immuneACCESS, this table was stored by TCRdb with only in-frame sequences that have V and J called. A share of the clones is absent; for the studies checked, an unresolved V gene accounts for under half, and the remainder has no known explanation. The sample table records roughly 53,000 clones; roughly 39% of these occur just once. The ten biggest clones cover about 1.5% of the sample. The sequencing input was Tregs from blood. This specimen's cell subset or site label, interpreted: regulatory CD4+ T cells. All receptors derive from a young man with type 1 diabetes.

This chain uses TRBV7-9 with TRBJ2-3, with a tentative D call TRBD1 (6 bases). The ends were cut back, 1 base at V and 4 bases at J, with 9 bases in the middle. This CDR3 contains 14 residues. Germline CDR1 SEHNR, CDR2 FQNEAQ (reference sequence). CDR3 region: CASSLGRGSDTQYF. For the CDR3, the DNA is TGTGCCAGCAGCTTAGGCAGGGGTTCAGATACGCAGTATTTT.

This clone has a handful of counts. This chain links TRBV29-1 with TRBJ2-1, with TRBD1 matching 10 bases. CDR1 and CDR2 from the germline V gene are SQVTM and ANQGSEA. Germline trimming cut 3 bases from V and 1 base from J; bases unmatched to any gene: 12. CDR3 size: 18 residues. CDR3 DNA sequence: TGCAGCGTTGATCCGGGACAGGGGAGTGTGCGGTCCTACAATGAGCAGTTCTTC. Amino acids: CSVDPGQGSVRSYNEQFF.

The V call is TRBV6-6, the J call TRBJ1-2; TRBD1 is a possible D gene (6 bases). In germline, CDR1 is MNHNY, CDR2 SVGAGI (reference sequence). The CDR3 loop spans 15 amino acids. Trimming removed 2 bases at V and 2 bases at J, with 12 bases between. CDR3 coding DNA: TGTGCCAGCAGTTACCCCGGACAGCAGAACTATGGCTACACCTTC. It translates to CASSYPGQQNYGYTF.

This clone was counted once. The chain is built from TRBV6-6 and TRBJ1-1; possible D gene TRBD1, 6 bases. Germline-derived CDR1 and CDR2 are MNHNY and SVGAGI (reference sequence). V was clipped by 0 bases and J by 8 bases, with 7 bases between them. This CDR3 has 12 residues. The CDR3 DNA follows: TGTGCCAGCAGTTACTCGGGGGCAGAAGCTTTCTTT. This gives the protein CASSYSGAEAFF.

The chain links TRBV9 to TRBJ1-5; TRBD1 aligns across 10 bases. CDR3 length equals 14 residues. Germline CDR1 SGDLS, CDR2 YYNGEE. V lost 4 bases and J lost 5; bases outside the gene matches: 3. In DNA, the CDR3 is TGTGCCAGCAGCAGGACAGGGGGGGATCAGCCCCAGCATTTT. Encoded protein: CASSRTGGDQPQHF.

The chain combines TRBV28 with TRBJ2-3; 7 positions match TRBD1. Trimming removed 4 bases from V and 2 bases from J; junction bases left unmatched: 6. Germline-derived CDR1 and CDR2 are MDHEN and SYDVKM. The CDR3 is 15 amino acids. The CDR3 protein is CASSSWDRTTDTQYF. CDR3 coding DNA: TGTGCCAGCAGTTCCTGGGACAGAACCACAGATACGCAGTATTTT.

The chain has TRBV18 and TRBJ1-6; D unclear. The germline V gene has CDR1 KGHSH and CDR2 LQKENI. The CDR3 extends over 13 amino acids. V lost 6 bases and J lost 7, with 10 bases in between. The CDR3 nucleotides are TGTGCCAGCTCCGGCGGAACGAATTCACCCCTCCACTTT. Translated: CASSGGTNSPLHF.

The chain is built from TRBV28 and TRBJ1-1; no reliable D call. The CDR3 length is 14 residues. Germline values: CDR1 MDHEN, CDR2 SYDVKM. V shed 1 base and J shed 0 bases, with 6 bases lying between them. CDR3 amino acids: CASSLYSLNTEAFF. The CDR3 DNA reads TGTGCCAGCAGTTTATACTCCCTGAACACTGAAGCTTTCTTT.

Only a few counts were recorded for this clone. The chain joins TRBV29-1 to TRBJ2-2; D call uncertain. Germline V lookup: CDR1 SQVTM, CDR2 ANQGSEA. The CDR3 loop spans 12 amino acids. V was trimmed by 7 bases and J by 4 bases, leaving 10 bases between them. This chain's CDR3 is CSAQSGTGELFF. The CDR3 bases are TGCAGCGCACAATCGGGCACCGGGGAGCTGTTTTTT.

The chain is built from TRBV10-3 and TRBJ2-5, with a weak D call TRBD2 (5 bases). V lost 2 bases, J lost 5 bases, and 9 bases lay in between. This CDR3 region has 13 residues. Looked up from germline, CDR1 is ENHRY and CDR2 is SYGVKD. This CDR3 reads CAISEEGGETQYF. The DNA for the CDR3 is TGTGCCATCAGTGAGGAGGGCGGGGAGACCCAGTACTTC.

This chain links TRBV30 with TRBJ1-2; D unresolved. Trimming removed 0 bases at V and 7 bases at J, with 18 bases between. Germline CDR1 reads GTSNPN; CDR2 reads SVGIG (reference sequence). The CDR3 runs 15 residues. The CDR3 region has the DNA TGTGCCTGGAGTGTACGGGCAGCAAGGAGGTCTGGCTACACCTTC. It specifies CAWSVRAARRSGYTF.

Here the CDR3 DNA reads TGTGCCAGTAGTATAGGAGGTAGCAATCAGCCCCAGCATTTT. Translated: CASSIGGSNQPQHF. The chain links TRBV19 to TRBJ1-5; unclear D gene. CDR3 length: 14 amino acids. V shed 1 base and J shed 0 bases, with 4 bases lying between them. Germline V gene data show CDR1 as LNHDA and CDR2 as SQIVND (reference sequence).

The rearrangement links TRBV11-2 to TRBJ2-1; D is undetermined. Germline CDR1 and CDR2: SGHAT and FQNNGV. The CDR3 has 14 amino acids. The V and J ends lost 6 bases and 2 bases respectively, with 11 bases between them. Here the CDR3 DNA reads TGTGCCAGCAGTTTGGCGGAGCCCTACAATGAGCAGTTCTTC. Translating gives CASSLAEPYNEQFF.

The rearrangement uses TRBV7-2 and TRBJ1-1, with 9 bases that match TRBD1. CDR1 is SGHTA, CDR2 FQGNSA, per germline. The J segment lost 6 bases and the V segment lost 5 bases, leaving 10 bases of the junction unmatched. The CDR3 sequence is 15 residues long. Written as DNA, the CDR3 is TGTGCCAGCAGCCCCAATGGACAGGGGATATCTGAAGCTTTCTTT. Translated: CASSPNGQGISEAFF.

CDR3 nucleotide sequence: TGTGCCAGCAGTGACACTAGCGGCGTCGACGAGCAGTACTTC. Amino acids: CASSDTSGVDEQYF. This rearrangement joins TRBV2 to TRBJ2-7; 8 bases agree with TRBD2. This CDR3 has 14 amino acids. Germline values: CDR1 SNHLY, CDR2 FYNNEI. V lost 3 bases to trimming and J lost 5 bases; unmatched junction nucleotides: 6.

The rearrangement joins TRBV20-1 to TRBJ1-1; TRBD1 might be the D (6 bases). The CDR3 loop spans 11 amino acids. CDR1 and CDR2 (germline): DFQATT, SNEGSKA (reference sequence). Trimming removed 3 bases from V and 11 bases from J, with 13 bases in between. CDR3 sequence: CSASGQLWAFF. DNA of the CDR3: TGCAGTGCTAGCGGACAGCTGTGGGCTTTCTTT.

This sequence joins TRBV7-3 and TRBJ2-2; 9 nucleotides agree with TRBD2. V lost 5 bases and J lost 6; bases outside the gene matches: 7. This CDR3 has 15 residues. CDR1 SGHTA and CDR2 FQGTGA come from the germline V gene. CDR3 sequence reads: CASSVLAGPSGELFF. The CDR3, as DNA: TGTGCCAGCAGCGTGCTAGCGGGACCATCCGGGGAGCTGTTTTTT.

The rearrangement links TRBV28 to TRBJ1-3; tentatively, D is TRBD1 (6 bases). The germline V and J ends were trimmed by 6 bases and 0 bases, with 6 bases remaining between them. Looked up from germline, CDR1 is MDHEN and CDR2 is SYDVKM. The CDR3 covers 13 residues. CDR3 bases: TGTGCCAGCAGGGACAGCTCTGGAAACACCATATATTTT. Its protein is CASRDSSGNTIYF.

This chain links TRBV5-4 with TRBJ2-4; D may correspond to TRBD1 or TRBD2 (9 bases each). The CDR3 is 20 amino acids. CDR1 and CDR2 from the germline V gene are SGHNT and YYREEE (reference sequence). V was cut by 4 bases and J by 1 base, with 27 bases left in between. The CDR3, as DNA: TGTGCCAGCAGCACCAAACAGGGGGCGCGAGCGGGAGGTGCCAAAAACATTCAGTACTTC. It is translated as CASSTKQGARAGGAKNIQYF. The full variable domain, completed using reference TRBV5-4 and TRBJ2-4, is ETGVTQSPTHLIKTRGQQVTLRCSSQSGHNTVSWYQQALGQGPQFIFQYYREEENGRGNFPPRFSGLQFPNYSSELNVNALELDDSALYLCASSTKQGARAGGAKNIQYFGAGTRLSVL.